Listed here is a single T cell receptor beta chain. Its antigen is not yet known. No base quality values were provided; no much bigger clone lies one nucleotide off. The data were obtained in a study of technical replicates of blood from a few donors (dated by TCRdb to between 2016 and 2019). The library was generated by the immunoSEQ multiplex PCR assay. The immuneACCESS repertoire file appears here via TCRdb, limited to in-frame rearrangements. These files lack a portion of the clones; in checked studies, under half of the deficit traces to unresolved V genes, and the cause of the others is not known. The sample yields 99,000 or so clones; 95% were counted once. The ten largest clonotypes hold about 0.19% of the sample. Sequenced: T cells isolated from PBMCs. The receptor was isolated from a human donor in good health.

The nucleotide sequence is given as TGTGCCATCAGGACCGGAGATTCTGGAAACACCATATATTTT. Its translation reads: CAIRTGDSGNTIYF. The rearrangement combines TRBV10-3 with TRBJ1-3; no D gene call is confident. V loses 6 bases, J loses 1 base, and the germline ends lie 10 bases apart. Taken from the germline V gene, the CDR1 and CDR2 loops are ENHRY and SYGVKD. The CDR3 has 14 amino acids, counting the end cysteine and phenylalanine. The sequence is cut down to CDR3 DNA, 42 bases in frame from base 1.